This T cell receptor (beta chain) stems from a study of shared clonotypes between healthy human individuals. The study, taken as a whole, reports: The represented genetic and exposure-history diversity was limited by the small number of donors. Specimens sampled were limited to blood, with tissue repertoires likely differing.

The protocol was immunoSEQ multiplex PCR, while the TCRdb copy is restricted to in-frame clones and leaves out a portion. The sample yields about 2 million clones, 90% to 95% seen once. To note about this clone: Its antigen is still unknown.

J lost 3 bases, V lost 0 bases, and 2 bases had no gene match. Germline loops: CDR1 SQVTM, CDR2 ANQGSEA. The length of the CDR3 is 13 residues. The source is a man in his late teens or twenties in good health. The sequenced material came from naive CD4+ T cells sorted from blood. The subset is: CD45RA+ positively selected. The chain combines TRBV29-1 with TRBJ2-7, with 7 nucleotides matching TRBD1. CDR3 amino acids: CSVEDPGGYEQYF. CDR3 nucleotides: TGCAGCGTTGAAGACCCAGGGGGCTACGAGCAGTACTTC.